Listed below are T cell receptor beta chains from one sample, sequenced in a study of long-term antiretroviral therapy in people with HIV. The method was immunoSEQ multiplex PCR; TCRdb's version includes in-frame clones alone and lacks a portion of them. Of more than 35,000 clones listed, 86% are singletons. The sequencing used unsorted PBMCs, collected just before starting antiretroviral therapy. These receptors came from a woman aged 18-29 years with HIV. CDR3s include the opening cysteine and the closing phenylalanine or tryptophan. Each record gives: CDR3 DNA, CDR3 protein, J gene, D gene, clone size, V gene. A D gene is named only where the DNA matches it firmly. Clone size, where shown, is once, few, many, or a class for clones that have expanded.

TGTGCCAGCAGCCCGAATTCGGGTGAGCAGTTCTTC,CASSPNSGEQFF,TRBJ2-1,-,few,TRBV9
TGTGCCAGCAGCGTGACAGGGGGCCGGTTAGATACGCAGTATTTT,CASSVTGGRLDTQYF,TRBJ2-3,TRBD1,-,TRBV7-2
TGTGCCAGCACCCCAGGCGGGAGGCTAGCGGCCTCCTACAATGAGCAGTTCTTC,CASTPGGRLAASYNEQFF,TRBJ2-1,TRBD2,-,TRBV13
TGTGCCAGCAGCCCCATATCCACTAGCGGGAATTACAATGAGCAGTTCTTC,CASSPISTSGNYNEQFF,TRBJ2-1,TRBD2,-,TRBV13
TGTGCCAGTAGTGACTACAGGTCTGATAGCAATCAGCCCCAGCATTTT,CASSDYRSDSNQPQHF,TRBJ1-5,-,once,TRBV19
TGTGCCAGCAGTTACCGCAGCGGGAGAGTCGATGAGCAGTTCTTC,CASSYRSGRVDEQFF,TRBJ2-1,TRBD2,-,TRBV6-5
TGTGCCAGCAGTTATAGAGGAGGCGGGGAGCTGTTTTTT,CASSYRGGGELFF,TRBJ2-2,-,-,TRBV28
TGTGCCAGCAGCGAGCGCCCGTTTGAGGACCCCAACTACGAGCAGTACTTC,CASSERPFEDPNYEQYF,TRBJ2-7,-,-,TRBV12-1
TGTGCCAGCACCACCACCGGCTTCCTTACCCAGTACTTC,CASTTTGFLTQYF,TRBJ2-5,-,once,TRBV7-2
TGTGCCAGCAGTTTTGGTACTGGGGCCAACGTCCTGACTTTC,CASSFGTGANVLTF,TRBJ2-6,-,-,TRBV28
TGTGCCAGCAGTTTAGGGGGGCTCCAGCCCCAGCATTTT,CASSLGGLQPQHF,TRBJ1-5,-,-,TRBV28
TGCGCCAGCAACCGGGATACCTCCTACGAGCAGTACTTC,CASNRDTSYEQYF,TRBJ2-7,-,-,TRBV5-1
TGCGCCAGCAGCTTGCCTCATGGGGGGCCCTTCTCTGGGGCCAACGTCCTGACTTTC,CASSLPHGGPFSGANVLTF,TRBJ2-6,-,-,TRBV5-1
TGTGCCAGCAGCTCTTGGACAGGGACAGCTAACTATGGCTACACCTTC,CASSSWTGTANYGYTF,TRBJ1-2,TRBD1,-,TRBV7-2
TGTGCCAGTAGCGGGACGCGGTACAATGAGCAGTTCTTC,CASSGTRYNEQFF,TRBJ2-1,-,-,TRBV19
TGTGCCAGCAGCTTGGTTACTAGCGGGAGAGCCGAGCAGTACTTC,CASSLVTSGRAEQYF,TRBJ2-7,TRBD2,-,TRBV5-4
TGTGCCAGCAGTGAAGCGCATAATGGTGTCGGGGAGCTGTTTTTT,CASSEAHNGVGELFF,TRBJ2-2,-,-,TRBV6-1
TGTGCCAGCAGCCCAGGGGGGACAGGGGATTACAATGAGCAGTTCTTC,CASSPGGTGDYNEQFF,TRBJ2-1,TRBD1,once,TRBV11-3
TGTGCCAGCTCACCCTTCAGACAGGGGTCTACCGGGGAGCTGTTTTTT,CASSPFRQGSTGELFF,TRBJ2-2,TRBD1,-,TRBV18
TGTGCCAGCAGTGTTGAGGGGGGCACAGATACGCAGTATTTT,CASSVEGGTDTQYF,TRBJ2-3,-,-,TRBV6-4
TGTGCCAGCAGCCCCCTAGCGGGAGTCGTTGGGAATGAGCAGTTCTTC,CASSPLAGVVGNEQFF,TRBJ2-1,TRBD2,-,TRBV7-2
TGCGCCAGCAGCCAAGATTTCGCGGGGGGGGAAGAGACCCAGTACTTC,CASSQDFAGGEETQYF,TRBJ2-5,TRBD2,-,TRBV4-3
TGCGCCAGCAGCTTGGCCATCGGGGCCCCCTTTAATGAGCAGTTCTTC,CASSLAIGAPFNEQFF,TRBJ2-1,-,-,TRBV5-1
TGCGCCAGCAGCCAAGGCTCCGGGGCTTACAATGAGCAGTTCTTC,CASSQGSGAYNEQFF,TRBJ2-1,-,-,TRBV4-1
TGTGCCAGCAGCTTAGCCCGGGGTGCCGGATTCTATCCCCAGCATTTT,CASSLARGAGFYPQHF,TRBJ1-5,-,few,TRBV7-9
TGTGCCAGCTTCCACTCAGGTCATGGCTACACCTTC,CASFHSGHGYTF,TRBJ1-2,-,-,TRBV9
TGTGCCAGCAGCTTAACACTTCCGAACTCTGGGGCCAACGTCCTGACTTTC,CASSLTLPNSGANVLTF,TRBJ2-6,-,-,TRBV7-2
TGTGCCAGCGGAGCGGGAGTCATAGGTGAGCAGTACTTC,CASGAGVIGEQYF,TRBJ2-7,TRBD2,-,TRBV6-1
TGTGCCATCAGACCGCCGCAGACGCTCTATGGCTACACCTTC,CAIRPPQTLYGYTF,TRBJ1-2,-,-,TRBV10-3
TGCGCCAGCAGCTTCCGGGACCAGGGGACCAATTCACCCCTCCACTTT,CASSFRDQGTNSPLHF,TRBJ1-6,-,-,TRBV5-1
TGTGCCAGCCGATTAGGAGCGGGGGGAACCTACGAGCAGTACTTC,CASRLGAGGTYEQYF,TRBJ2-7,TRBD2,-,TRBV5-6
TGCGCCAGCAGCCAGGGGGAAGATGGAACTGAAGCTTTCTTT,CASSQGEDGTEAFF,TRBJ1-1,-,-,TRBV4-1
TGTGCCAGCAGTTTAGACGTGCGGATATCTTACAATGAGCAGTTCTTC,CASSLDVRISYNEQFF,TRBJ2-1,-,-,TRBV27
TGTGCCAGCGTCAGGGCCCTTGAAGCTTTCTTT,CASVRALEAFF,TRBJ1-1,-,-,TRBV7-2
TGTGCCAGCAGCTTGTGGCGAGATAGCACAGATACGCAGTATTTT,CASSLWRDSTDTQYF,TRBJ2-3,-,-,TRBV5-8
TGTGCCAGCAGTCCCGCCGCAAACACTGAAGCTTTCTTT,CASSPAANTEAFF,TRBJ1-1,-,-,TRBV6-5
TGCAGCGCACCCACAGGGGTAGGTGGCTACACCTTC,CSAPTGVGGYTF,TRBJ1-2,TRBD1,-,TRBV29-1
TGTGCCAGCAGTGGGCGGGGACTAGCTTCCGACGAGCAGTACTTC,CASSGRGLASDEQYF,TRBJ2-7,TRBD2,once,TRBV7-2
TGCGCCAGCAGCCAAGGGCCCAGCCGCAACAATGAGCAGTTCTTC,CASSQGPSRNNEQFF,TRBJ2-1,-,-,TRBV4-3